These 13 T cell receptor beta chains came from one sample sequenced in a study of breast tumors, draining lymph nodes, adjacent tissues. TCRdb re-derived calls from the multiplex PCR reads in MiXCR, one entry per CDR3 protein. This table holds fewer than 200,000 distinct CDR3 sequences, 30% to 40% found once. The lymph nodes were axillary draining lymph nodes from breast cancer patients. The sample was axillary lymph node tissue. The receptor source for this set is a female donor with breast cancer. Some clones in this sample may be carry-over from other donors' samples.

In this sample, this clonotype turned up many times. The rearrangement joins TRBV9 to TRBJ2-7, with 7 bases fitting TRBD2. The germline V gene encodes CDR1 SGDLS and CDR2 YYNGEE. V shed 4 bases, J shed 5 bases, and the junction held 3 bases outside the gene matches. The CDR3 length is 12 residues. The CDR3 nucleotides are TGTGCCAGCAGCCCCAGCGGGAACGAGCAGTACTTC. Translation: CASSPSGNEQYF.

The J gene is TRBJ2-3, the V gene TRBV20-1; TRBD2 aligns across 11 bases. CDR3 length equals 15 residues. From germline, CDR1 is DFQATT and CDR2 SNEGSKA (reference sequence). Germline trimming cut 6 bases from V and 11 bases from J; bases unmatched to any gene: 16. The CDR3 region is CSANPLAGVANEQYF. As DNA, the CDR3 is TGCAGTGCGAATCCACTAGCGGGAGTTGCAAATGAGCAGTATTTT.

There are many counts of this clonotype. The chain couples TRBV5-1 to TRBJ2-7; D unresolved. Between the trimmed V and J ends, which lost 5 bases and 3 bases, there was a span of 18 bases. Germline V lookup: CDR1 SGHRS, CDR2 YFSETQ. The CDR3 is made up of 15 amino acids. This chain's CDR3 is CASSPPRPLNYEQYF. CDR3 DNA sequence: TGCGCCAGCAGTCCACCGAGACCGCTTAACTACGAGCAGTACTTC.

This clonotype has a handful of counts. CDR3 loop: CASSSGASGGGEQFF. In DNA, the CDR3 is TGTGCCAGCAGTTCCGGGGCTAGCGGGGGGGGAGAGCAGTTCTTC. The chain has TRBV28 and TRBJ2-1; 12 nucleotides line up with TRBD2. V lost 4 bases, J lost 10 bases, and 8 bases stayed unmatched. This CDR3 spans 15 amino acids. From germline, CDR1 is MDHEN and CDR2 SYDVKM. Full variable domain (rest looked up from reference TRBV28 and TRBJ2-1): DVKVTQSSRYLVKRTGEKVFLECVQDMDHENMFWYRQDPGLGLRLIYFSYDVKMKEKGDIPEGYSVSREKKERFSLILESASTNQTSMYLCASSSGASGGGEQFFGPGTRLTVL.

This clonotype was picked up many times. V usage is TRBV5-4 and J usage is TRBJ1-5; D uncertain. The CDR3 is 12 amino acids. Germline V gene sequence: CDR1 SGHNT, CDR2 YYREEE (reference sequence). The V end was cut by 2 bases, the J end by 3 bases, with 3 bases between. The CDR3 region is CASSFDNQPQHF. CDR3 DNA sequence: TGTGCCAGCAGCTTCGACAATCAGCCCCAGCATTTT.

This chain links TRBV12-3 or TRBV12-4 with TRBJ2-6, with D uncertain. V lost 7 bases and J lost 0, with 4 bases in between. The CDR3 has 13 amino acids. The CDR3 DNA is TGTGCCAGCACCCACTCTGGGGCCAACGTCCTGACTTTC. Translation: CASTHSGANVLTF.

The chain is built from TRBV20-1 and TRBJ2-5; 7 bases line up with TRBD2. CDR3 length: 15 residues. V lost 8 bases to trimming and J lost 5 bases; unmatched junction nucleotides: 17. Germline CDR1 DFQATT, CDR2 SNEGSKA (reference sequence). CDR3 bases: TGCAGTTATCCTATTTGGCGGGAGATGGAGGAGACCCAGTACTTC. Amino acids: CSYPIWREMEETQYF.

This clonotype was seen at least ten times. The gene calls are TRBV20-1 and TRBJ2-1, with 10 bases that match TRBD2. The V gene end was trimmed by 5 bases and the J gene end by 4 bases; junction bases not matched to a gene: 20. CDR1 and CDR2 (germline): DFQATT, SNEGSKA (reference sequence). This CDR3 region has 19 residues. CDR3 nucleotides: TGCAGTGCTGCCGTGCGGGTGCTAGCGGGAGAAGCTGTGTACAATGAGCAGTTCTTC. Protein sequence: CSAAVRVLAGEAVYNEQFF.

At least ten counts were recorded for this clonotype. The chain carries TRBV30 and TRBJ2-3; TRBD2 aligns across 7 bases. Germline loops: CDR1 GTSNPN, CDR2 SVGIG (reference sequence). The CDR3 covers 14 residues. V trimming: 3 bases; J trimming: 6 bases; junction bases outside the gene matches: 9. CDR3 loop: CAWSLTGGWDTQYF. CDR3 nucleotides: TGTGCCTGGAGCCTCACGGGAGGATGGGATACGCAGTATTTT.

This clonotype was counted only a few times. This chain connects TRBV15 to TRBJ1-1; no definite D call. The CDR3 contains 15 residues. V was shortened by 0 bases and J by 0 bases, with 8 bases between the two germline ends. Germline assignment: CDR1 LNHNV and CDR2 YYDKDF (reference sequence). This chain's CDR3 is CATSRDGQLNTEAFF. CDR3 bases: TGTGCCACCAGCAGAGACGGTCAATTGAACACTGAAGCTTTCTTT.

This clonotype was seen at least ten times. This chain's CDR3 is CASSPDRTTNYGYTF. CDR3 DNA: TGTGCCAGTAGTCCGGACAGGACTACTAACTATGGCTACACCTTC. The rearrangement links TRBV19 to TRBJ1-2; 7 nucleotides agree with TRBD1. J lost 0 bases, V lost 5 bases, and 6 bases had no gene match. The CDR3 length is 15 residues. Looked up from germline, CDR1 is LNHDA and CDR2 is SQIVND (reference sequence). The whole variable domain, remainder taken from reference TRBV19 and TRBJ1-2, is DGGITQSPKYLFRKEGQNVTLSCEQNLNHDAMYWYRQDPGQGLRLIYYSQIVNDFQKGDIAEGYSVSREKKESFPLTVTSAQKNPTAFYLCASSPDRTTNYGYTFGSGTRLTVV.

This clonotype was seen just once. This chain joins TRBV19 and TRBJ1-6; D is uncertain. Germline V gene sequence: CDR1 LNHDA, CDR2 SQIVND (reference sequence). The ends were cut back, 3 bases at V and 13 bases at J, with 16 bases in the middle. The CDR3 extends over 14 amino acids. CDR3 sequence reads: CASSIIRNGSPLHF. Here the CDR3 DNA reads TGTGCCAGTAGTATTATCAGGAATGGTTCGCCCCTCCACTTT.

In this sample, this clonotype turned up many times. The chain employs TRBV20-1 and TRBJ1-6; D uncertain. CDR3 size: 14 residues. Germline-derived CDR1 and CDR2 are DFQATT and SNEGSKA (reference sequence). The CDR3 spells CSAKWQAPNSPLHF. The CDR3 DNA is TGCAGCGCCAAGTGGCAGGCGCCTAATTCACCCCTCCACTTT.